The text below deals with one TCR beta chain. No antigen is known for it. The sample comes from a study of cytomegalovirus exposure and HLA in healthy donors. General study points: It was reported that the classifier diagnosed cytomegalovirus status with high specificity and sensitivity in both the original and validation cohorts. For TCR beta chains, V- and J-gene trimming was later linked to a missense DCLRE1C variant.

PCR used 60 Vbeta primers and 13 Jbeta primers. Per the study methods: Later analysis identified 65 million to 80 million unique TCR beta chains, approximately 10 million shared. Produced via immunoSEQ multiplex PCR; TCRdb's table is partial and in-frame only. The V and J calls and clone size come from that table; D and trimming were worked out from the DNA. In the table there are approximately 150,000 clones, roughly four fifths of which are singletons. V was clipped by 2 bases and J by 4 bases, with 16 bases between them. Germline values: CDR1 SGHRS, CDR2 YFSETQ. CDR3 length equals 16 residues. This sequence joins TRBV5-1 and TRBJ2-1; TRBD2 might be the D (5 bases). Sequenced: PBMCs. The receptor comes from a man between 40 and 49 years old in good health and CMV-seronegative. CDR3 bases: TGCGCCAGCAGCTTTGGGCTAGCAGACATATACAATGAGCAGTTCTTC. Its protein product is CASSFGLADIYNEQFF.